The sequence of this T cell receptor (beta chain) was determined in a study of blood T cell repertoires in COVID-19. Study details: Samples taken during acute and convalescent COVID-19 were collected in the United States, Italy and Spain. T cells, B-cell-depleted T cells, or PBMCs supplied cDNA or gDNA.

This clone appeared a single time. The study drew participants aged about 18 to 89 years from approximately 25 US areas. Cohort allocation depended upon clinical history that participants reported. The data were produced by immunoSEQ multiplex PCR, yet TCRdb's version contains in-frame clones alone and is incomplete. The table lists fewer than 350,000 clones, around 85% of them singletons. The sequence came from a middle-aged woman who had recovered from COVID-19. The sample consisted of PBMCs or T cells enriched from blood (not recorded which).

The CDR3 loop is CASSKSAQGNTEAFF. CDR3 DNA: TGTGCCAGCAGCAAATCAGCACAGGGGAACACTGAAGCTTTCTTT. This rearrangement joins TRBV21-1 to TRBJ1-1; the tabulated D call, TRBD1, remains unverified against the DNA. TRBV21-1 counts as a pseudogene. CDR3 length: 15 amino acids.